Presented here are 20 T cell receptor beta chains from one specimen sequenced in a study of T-cell reconstitution after alpha-beta-depleted transplantation in children. It was with unique molecular identifiers that the TCRbeta library was prepared. TCRdb passed the PCR reads through MiXCR, listing each CDR3 protein once. Of some 460,000 distinct CDR3 sequences in the sample, around 15% were seen once. The specimen was PBMCs, mostly from graft donor cells, collected 360 days after TCRalphabeta/CD19-depleted stem cell transplant. These TCRs come from a boy less than two years old who had a stem cell transplant for Wiskott-Aldrich syndrome, so the T cells may come from the graft donor.

This clonotype was counted only a few times. V usage is TRBV5-1 and J usage is TRBJ2-6; TRBD2 matches at 11 bases. The V and J ends lost 4 bases and 4 bases, in that order; junction bases with no gene match: 10. Germline V gene lookup returns CDR1 SGHRS and CDR2 YFSETQ. The CDR3 spans 18 residues. In DNA, the CDR3 is TGCGCCAGCAGCCCTAGGACTAGCGGGCCCACCGGGGCCAACGTCCTGACTTTC. This codes for CASSPRTSGPTGANVLTF. Drawing the rest from reference TRBV5-1 and TRBJ2-6, the complete variable domain is KAGVTQTPRYLIKTRGQQVTLSCSPISGHRSVSWYQQTPGQGLQFLFEYFSETQRNKGNFPGRFSGRQFSNSRSEMNVSTLELGDSALYLCASSPRTSGPTGANVLTFGAGSRLTVL.

The chain is built from TRBV5-1 and TRBJ2-6; D might be TRBD1 (6 bases). The CDR3 sequence is 17 residues long. V was pared by 2 bases and J by 2 bases, with 14 bases between. Germline lookup yields CDR1 SGHRS and CDR2 YFSETQ. Here the CDR3 DNA reads TGCGCCAGCAGCTTACATTCACAGGGCGCTGGGGCCAACGTCCTGACTTTC. It is translated as CASSLHSQGAGANVLTF.

The V gene is TRBV12-3 or TRBV12-4, the J gene TRBJ2-5, with 9 bases aligning to TRBD1. The CDR3 has 15 residues. Trimming took 5 bases from V and 5 from J; bases not matched to a gene: 9. Written as DNA, the CDR3 is TGTGCCAGCAGTACCGGACAGGGGACGAGGGAGACCCAGTACTTC. It codes for CASSTGQGTRETQYF.

This clonotype turned up a few times. The chain uses TRBV3-1 and TRBJ2-7; the D is unclear. Germline CDR1 reads LGHDT; CDR2 reads YNNKEL (reference sequence). The V gene lost 4 bases and the J gene lost 0 bases, with 13 bases spanning the gap. The CDR3 loop spans 15 amino acids. The CDR3, as DNA: TGTGCCAGCAGCCTGGGTTTTCAGAGCTCCTACGAGCAGTACTTC. Its translation: CASSLGFQSSYEQYF.

This rearrangement joins TRBV10-3 to TRBJ2-1; 16 nucleotides match TRBD2. The CDR3 sequence is 19 residues long. CDR1 ENHRY and CDR2 SYGVKD come from the germline V gene. J was trimmed by 3 bases and V by 6 bases; bases with no gene match: 11. The CDR3 sequence: CAIRDRGTSGRALYNEQFF. The CDR3 DNA sequence: TGTGCCATCAGGGACAGGGGGACTAGCGGGAGGGCCCTCTACAATGAGCAGTTCTTC.

The CDR3 spells CASSLVVVGGNIQYF. The CDR3 bases are TGTGCCAGCAGCTTAGTGGTAGTAGGGGGAAACATTCAGTACTTC. The V gene is TRBV11-2, the J gene TRBJ2-4; maybe TRBD1 (6 bases). CDR1 is SGHAT, CDR2 FQNNGV, per germline. V lost 1 base, J lost 6 bases, and 13 bases lay in between. The CDR3 extends over 15 amino acids.

This clonotype has just a few counts. The V and J genes are TRBV12-3 or TRBV12-4 and TRBJ2-3; D not certain. CDR3 size: 13 residues. V dropped 5 bases and J dropped 4 bases, with 10 bases sitting between them. CDR3 loop: CASSPYRADTQYF. CDR3 nucleotide sequence: TGTGCCAGCAGTCCATACCGGGCAGATACGCAGTATTTT.

This clonotype was seen ten or more times. The chain joins TRBV7-2 to TRBJ2-3, with D uncertain. V dropped 3 bases and J dropped 4 bases, with 14 bases sitting between them. The V gene's germline CDR1 is SGHTA and CDR2 FQGNSA. CDR3 size: 15 residues. CDR3 sequence: CASSLTPRDADTQYF. The CDR3 DNA reads as TGTGCCAGCAGCTTGACCCCTAGGGATGCAGATACGCAGTATTTT.

This clonotype was seen a handful of times. This chain links TRBV24-1 with TRBJ2-1, with D perhaps TRBD2 (6 bases). CDR3 length equals 18 residues. The germline V gene has CDR1 KGHDR and CDR2 SFDVKD. Trimming stripped 9 bases from V and 0 bases from J, with 23 bases between. The CDR3 DNA follows: TGTGCCACCTCTGGTGGGGTTTGGGGGGAGAGCTCCTACAATGAGCAGTTCTTC. Its protein is CATSGGVWGESSYNEQFF.

The V call is TRBV7-2, the J call TRBJ2-3, with TRBD2 matching over 7 bases. Germline V lookup: CDR1 SGHTA, CDR2 FQGNSA. With 3 bases clipped from V and 3 bases from J, the junction kept 9 bases outside the gene matches. The CDR3 sequence is 16 residues long. The CDR3 DNA reads TGTGCCAGCAGCTTTACGGGAGGAGTAACAACAGATACGCAGTATTTT. Translation: CASSFTGGVTTDTQYF.

The chain employs TRBV29-1 and TRBJ2-7; a weak D match, TRBD2 (6 bases). Germline CDR1 reads SQVTM; CDR2 reads ANQGSEA. V was trimmed by 4 bases and J by 2 bases, leaving 9 bases between them. The CDR3 extends over 12 amino acids. CDR3 protein: CSVGSGPYEQYF. The CDR3 nucleotides read TGCAGCGTTGGTAGCGGTCCCTACGAGCAGTACTTC.

V is TRBV2 and J is TRBJ2-1; the match to TRBD2 covers 9 bases. The ends lost 4 bases at V and 0 bases at J; junction bases unmatched: 7. In germline, CDR1 is SNHLY, CDR2 FYNNEI. CDR3 length equals 17 residues. The CDR3 here is CASSGGGGDHSYNEQFF. CDR3 bases: TGTGCCAGCAGTGGGGGCGGGGGGGATCACTCCTACAATGAGCAGTTCTTC. Combining the CDR3 with reference TRBV2 and TRBJ2-1 gives the whole variable domain EPEVTQTPSHQVTQMGQEVILRCVPISNHLYFYWYRQILGQKVEFLVSFYNNEISEKSEIFDDQFSVERPDGSNFTLKIRSTKLEDSAMYFCASSGGGGDHSYNEQFFGPGTRLTVL.

The V and J genes are TRBV18 and TRBJ2-1, with 13 bases matching TRBD2. Germline CDR1 KGHSH, CDR2 LQKENI. This CDR3 comprises 19 residues. V trimming: 2 bases; J trimming: 0 bases; junction bases outside the gene matches: 7. The CDR3 DNA reads TGTGCCAGCTCACCAACGGGACTAGCGGGGATGAGCTCCTACAATGAGCAGTTCTTC. Protein sequence: CASSPTGLAGMSSYNEQFF.

This clonotype was counted between two and nine times. The V gene is TRBV5-1, the J gene TRBJ2-2; no definite D call. V lost 4 bases, J lost 5 bases, and 15 bases lay in between. The CDR3 is 15 amino acids. CDR1 is SGHRS, CDR2 YFSETQ, per germline. CDR3: CASSLINYQTGELFF. CDR3 in DNA: TGCGCCAGCAGCCTTATTAACTACCAAACCGGGGAGCTGTTTTTT.

There are a few counts of this clonotype. The rearrangement uses TRBV12-3 or TRBV12-4 and TRBJ2-3; 8 nucleotides align to TRBD2. V gave up 6 bases and J gave up 0 bases; unmatched junction bases: 5. The CDR3 sequence is 15 residues long. The CDR3 loop is CASSPAGVSTDTQYF. The CDR3 DNA sequence: TGTGCCAGCAGCCCAGCGGGAGTGAGCACAGATACGCAGTATTTT.

The genes are TRBV5-1 and TRBJ2-2; D is possibly TRBD1 (6 bases). Germline loops: CDR1 SGHRS, CDR2 YFSETQ. This CDR3 has 17 amino acids. Trimming took off 0 bases at V and 4 bases at J, with 16 bases between the two ends. CDR3 amino acids: CASSLVALQGSTGELFF. In DNA form, the CDR3 reads TGCGCCAGCAGCTTGGTAGCTCTACAGGGAAGCACCGGGGAGCTGTTTTTT.

The V and J genes are TRBV29-1 and TRBJ2-5; the D gene could be TRBD1 or TRBD2 (5 bases each). CDR1 is SQVTM and CDR2 is ANQGSEA in the germline V gene. The CDR3 sequence is 13 residues long. Trimming pared 5 bases from V and 5 bases from J, leaving 15 bases between. CDR3 sequence reads: CSVFPTWGETQYF. CDR3 nucleotide sequence: TGCAGCGTTTTCCCCACTTGGGGGGAGACCCAGTACTTC.

This clonotype was seen only a few times. CDR3 nucleotide sequence: TGTGCCATCAGAGAACAGGGGGCGCAGTCCGAGCAGTACTTC. The encoded protein is CAIREQGAQSEQYF. The chain is built from TRBV10-3 and TRBJ2-7; 9 nucleotides match TRBD1. Germline V gene lookup returns CDR1 ENHRY and CDR2 SYGVKD. Trimming took 6 bases from V and 6 from J; bases not matched to a gene: 9. The CDR3 sequence is 14 residues long.

Ten or more counts support this clonotype. The chain combines TRBV20-1 with TRBJ2-7; possible D gene TRBD1, 6 bases. V lost 4 bases and J lost 2, with 21 bases in between. The germline V gene has CDR1 DFQATT and CDR2 SNEGSKA (reference sequence). This CDR3 comprises 16 residues. The CDR3 reads CSATPRIRKGAYEQYF. The CDR3 DNA is TGCAGTGCTACCCCCAGGATCAGAAAGGGGGCCTACGAGCAGTACTTC.

This clonotype has a handful of counts. The V and J genes are TRBV10-3 and TRBJ2-7; the match to TRBD1 covers 7 bases. CDR3 length equals 15 residues. The germline V gene encodes CDR1 ENHRY and CDR2 SYGVKD. The V gene end was trimmed by 0 bases and the J gene end by 3 bases; junction bases not matched to a gene: 5. CDR3 sequence (DNA): TGTGCCATCAGTGAGTCGGGGACAGTGCTCTACGAGCAGTACTTC. Translated: CAISESGTVLYEQYF.